The subject of this entry is one T cell receptor (beta chain). These data come from a study of blood T cell repertoires in COVID-19. Original analysis: Amplification with reference gene primers provided the estimates of nucleated cell counts. Produced via immunoSEQ multiplex PCR; TCRdb's table is partial and in-frame only. That table furnishes V, J and clone size, whereas the DNA furnished D and trimming. The table shows approximately 500,000 clones, with roughly nine tenths occurring only once. This CDR3 has 16 residues. The germline CDR1 and CDR2 sequences are SGHNT and YYREEE (reference sequence). Deletions cut 0 bases from V and 0 bases from J, with 10 bases between.

The J gene is TRBJ1-3, the V gene TRBV5-4; a possible D gene is TRBD1 (5 bases). The TCR sequence derives from a man between 18 and 35 years old with COVID-19, enrolled during active disease. The sample consisted of peripheral blood. The CDR3 spells CASSLAGGFSGNTIYF. The CDR3, as DNA: TGTGCCAGCAGCTTGGCCGGGGGGTTCTCTGGAAACACCATATATTTT. Using reference TRBV5-4 and TRBJ1-3 for the parts outside the CDR3, the full variable domain is ETGVTQSPTHLIKTRGQQVTLRCSSQSGHNTVSWYQQALGQGPQFIFQYYREEENGRGNFPPRFSGLQFPNYSSELNVNALELDDSALYLCASSLAGGFSGNTIYFGEGSWLTVV.